Below are 4 T cell receptor beta chains sequenced from a single sample in a study of T cells after yellow fever vaccination. TCRdb called the 5' RACE reads again in MiXCR, with one record for every CDR3 protein. The data show 300,000 to 400,000 distinct CDR3 sequences, 8% to 10% seen once. This sample comprised PBMCs, obtained on the day of the first yellow fever vaccination. The receptors shown here come from a man younger than 30 who received the YFV17D yellow fever vaccine.

V and J are TRBV7-9 and TRBJ2-5; D could derive from TRBD1 or TRBD2 (5 bases each). The ends were cut back, 6 bases at V and 4 bases at J, with 12 bases in the middle. The germline gives CDR1 SEHNR, CDR2 FQNEAQ (reference sequence). This CDR3 spans 13 amino acids. The CDR3 reads CASRGDGSETQYF. The CDR3 nucleotides are TGTGCCAGCAGGGGGGACGGCTCAGAGACCCAGTACTTC.

The sample holds a few counts of this clonotype. This chain connects TRBV5-1 to TRBJ2-7; tentative D call: TRBD1 (5 bases). The germline V gene encodes CDR1 SGHRS and CDR2 YFSETQ. The CDR3 extends over 14 amino acids. V dropped 0 bases and J dropped 3 bases, with 10 bases sitting between them. DNA of the CDR3: TGCGCCAGCAGCTTGGCCAGGGTCCGCTACGAGCAGTACGTC. Amino acids: CASSLARVRYEQYV.

This chain links TRBV4-1 with TRBJ1-1; D remains unclear. From germline, CDR1 is MGHRA and CDR2 YSYEKL. V lost 3 bases, J lost 4 bases, and 12 bases lay in between. CDR3 length equals 14 residues. The DNA of the CDR3 is TGCGCCAGCAGCCATAGGACTCGCCCCACTGAAGCTTTCTTT. Translation gives CASSHRTRPTEAFF.

The table lists this clonotype with many counts. This sequence joins TRBV18 and TRBJ1-4; D gene unclear. The CDR3 covers 13 residues. Trimming removed 0 bases at V and 4 bases at J, with 3 bases between. Germline CDR1 KGHSH, CDR2 LQKENI. CDR3 nucleotide sequence: TGTGCCAGCTCACCACCGGGTAATGAAAAACTGTTTTTT. It codes for CASSPPGNEKLFF.